Each of the 11 T cell receptor beta chains below was sequenced from the same sample in a study of CD8 T cells in Susac syndrome. With random hexamers, roughly 0.5 to 1 ug RNA was reverse transcribed. Each CDR3 protein gets one entry after TCRdb re-called the immunoSEQ multiplex PCR reads with MiXCR. Here the sample spans approximately 300,000 distinct CDR3 sequences, around nine tenths being singletons. The specimen was CD8+ T cells from PBMCs. The receptors derive from a human donor with multiple sclerosis.

The chain couples TRBV20-1 to TRBJ2-3, with D perhaps matching TRBD1 or TRBD2 (6 bases each). This CDR3 has 16 amino acids. Germline V CDR1 and CDR2: DFQATT, SNEGSKA (reference sequence). V lost 3 bases and J 8 bases, leaving 24 bases between the germline ends. The CDR3 bases are TGCAGTGCTAGTATCCGGATTGGGGGGCCGGGATCTACGCAGTATTTT. Translated: CSASIRIGGPGSTQYF.

CDR3 sequence: CASRTGGDTGELFF. The CDR3 bases are TGTGCCAGCAGGACAGGGGGGGACACCGGGGAGCTGTTTTTT. The J gene is TRBJ2-2, the V gene TRBV6-5; TRBD1 aligns across 9 bases. The CDR3 consists of 14 residues. Trimming at V came to 6 bases and at J to 3 bases, leaving 2 bases not matched to a gene. The germline V gene encodes CDR1 MNHEY and CDR2 SVGAGI.

This clonotype has only one observation. The chain is built from TRBV28 and TRBJ2-7; a possible D gene is TRBD1 (5 bases). V was trimmed by 3 bases and J by 2 bases, leaving 11 bases between them. In germline, CDR1 is MDHEN, CDR2 SYDVKM. The CDR3 spans 14 residues. The CDR3 DNA reads TGTGCCAGCAGTTTGTTAGGGGCGACCTACGAGCAGTACTTC. It codes for CASSLLGATYEQYF.

The V call is TRBV2, the J call TRBJ1-5; D not certain. The germline gives CDR1 SNHLY, CDR2 FYNNEI. The V gene lost 0 bases and the J gene lost 0 bases, with 9 bases spanning the gap. The CDR3 has 16 residues. The CDR3 reads CASSEAPQNSNQPQHF. CDR3 nucleotides: TGTGCCAGCAGTGAAGCGCCTCAGAATAGCAATCAGCCCCAGCATTTT.

The genes are TRBV6-5 and TRBJ2-5; the D gene is possibly TRBD1 (6 bases). V lost 1 base and J 2 bases, leaving 14 bases between the germline ends. The CDR3 contains 16 residues. From germline, CDR1 is MNHEY and CDR2 SVGAGI. The CDR3 loop reads CASSYWQGPPQETQYF. CDR3 in DNA: TGTGCCAGCAGTTACTGGCAGGGGCCGCCACAAGAGACCCAGTACTTC.

The CDR3 loop reads CSARGIEAGAQETQYF. DNA of the CDR3: TGCAGTGCTAGAGGGATAGAAGCGGGGGCTCAAGAGACCCAGTACTTC. The V and J genes are TRBV20-1 and TRBJ2-5, with TRBD2 identical over 8 bases. This CDR3 has 16 residues. Germline-derived CDR1 and CDR2 are DFQATT and SNEGSKA (reference sequence). V lost 1 base, J lost 2 bases, and 9 bases stayed unmatched.

V usage is TRBV7-3 and J usage is TRBJ2-1; perhaps D is TRBD1 or TRBD2 (5 bases each). CDR1 and CDR2 from the germline V gene are SGHTA and FQGTGA. This CDR3 is 18 amino acids long. The V gene lost 1 base and the J gene lost 4 bases, with 20 bases spanning the gap. The CDR3 is CASSLMAGRDAGYNEQFF. CDR3 sequence (DNA): TGTGCCAGCAGCTTAATGGCTGGCCGGGACGCCGGGTACAATGAGCAGTTCTTC.

The chain links TRBV29-1 to TRBJ2-7; 9 bases align to TRBD1. J gave up 1 base and V 7 bases, and 14 bases lay outside the gene matches. Germline-derived CDR1 and CDR2 are SQVTM and ANQGSEA. The CDR3 spans 16 residues. The CDR3 is CSAQGQGVSSSYEQYF. The CDR3 nucleotides read TGCAGCGCCCAGGGACAGGGTGTGTCATCTTCCTACGAGCAGTACTTC.

This chain uses TRBV25-1 with TRBJ2-3; TRBD1 matches 10 bases. Germline assignment: CDR1 MGHDK and CDR2 SYGVNS. The V segment lost 3 bases and the J segment 2 bases; nucleotides outside the gene matches: 8. The CDR3 sequence is 17 residues long. CDR3 protein: CASSDQGQGGPTDTQYF. The CDR3 region has the DNA TGTGCCAGCAGTGATCAAGGACAGGGGGGGCCCACAGATACGCAGTATTTT.

The J gene is TRBJ1-2, the V gene TRBV28; 9 positions agree with TRBD1. Per germline, CDR1 MDHEN and CDR2 SYDVKM. There are 17 residues in the CDR3. V lost 7 bases and J lost 1; bases outside the gene matches: 13. The CDR3 is CASTDDRGDGVNYGYTF. DNA of the CDR3: TGTGCCAGCACCGACGACAGGGGGGATGGAGTTAACTATGGCTACACCTTC.

The chain uses TRBV19 and TRBJ2-1; D is tentatively TRBD1 or TRBD2 (6 bases each). The CDR3 consists of 14 residues. Germline V gives CDR1 LNHDA, CDR2 SQIVND (reference sequence). Trimming shortened V by 5 bases and J by 4 bases, and 12 bases separated the two germline ends. CDR3: CASSWGAKYNEQFF. In DNA form, the CDR3 reads TGTGCCAGTAGTTGGGGGGCGAAGTACAATGAGCAGTTCTTC.